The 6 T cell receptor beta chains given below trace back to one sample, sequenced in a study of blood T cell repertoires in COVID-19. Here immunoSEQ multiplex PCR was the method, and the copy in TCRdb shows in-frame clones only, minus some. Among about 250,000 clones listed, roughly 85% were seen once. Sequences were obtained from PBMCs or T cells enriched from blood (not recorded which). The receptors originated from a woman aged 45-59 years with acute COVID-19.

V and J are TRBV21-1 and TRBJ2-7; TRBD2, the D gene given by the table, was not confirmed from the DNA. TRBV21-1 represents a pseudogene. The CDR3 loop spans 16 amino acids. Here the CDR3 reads CASSNPAGACSYEQYF. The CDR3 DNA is TGTGCCAGCAGCAACCCAGCGGGGGCCTGCTCCTACGAGCAGTACTTC.

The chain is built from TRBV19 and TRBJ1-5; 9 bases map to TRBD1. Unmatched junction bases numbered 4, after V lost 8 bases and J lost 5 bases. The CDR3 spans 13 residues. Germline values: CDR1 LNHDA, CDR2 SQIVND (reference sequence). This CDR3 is CASLQGAHQPQHF. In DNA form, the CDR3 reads TGTGCCAGTTTACAGGGGGCCCATCAGCCCCAGCATTTT.

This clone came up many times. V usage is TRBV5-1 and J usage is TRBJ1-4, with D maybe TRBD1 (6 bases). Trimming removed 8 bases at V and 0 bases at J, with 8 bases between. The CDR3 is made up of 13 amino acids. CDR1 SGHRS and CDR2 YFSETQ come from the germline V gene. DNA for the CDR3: TGCGCCAGGGGGGCAGCAACTAATGAAAAACTGTTTTTT. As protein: CARGAATNEKLFF. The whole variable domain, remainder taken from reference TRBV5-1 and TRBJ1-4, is KAGVTQTPRYLIKTRGQQVTLSCSPISGHRSVSWYQQTPGQGLQFLFEYFSETQRNKGNFPGRFSGRQFSNSRSEMNVSTLELGDSALYLCARGAATNEKLFFGSGTQLSVL.

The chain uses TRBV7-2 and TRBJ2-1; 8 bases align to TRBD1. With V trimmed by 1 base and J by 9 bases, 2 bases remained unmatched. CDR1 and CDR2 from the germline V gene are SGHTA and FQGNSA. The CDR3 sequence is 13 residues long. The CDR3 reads CASSLGQGREQFF. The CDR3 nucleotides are TGTGCCAGCAGCTTAGGACAGGGGCGTGAGCAGTTCTTC.

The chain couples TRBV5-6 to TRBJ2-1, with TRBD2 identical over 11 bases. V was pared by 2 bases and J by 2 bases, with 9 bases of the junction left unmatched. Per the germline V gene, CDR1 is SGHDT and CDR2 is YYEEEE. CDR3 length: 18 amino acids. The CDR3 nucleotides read TGTGCCAGCAGCTTTAGCGGGGGGGCCCCCCACGCCTACAATGAGCAGTTCTTC. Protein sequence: CASSFSGGAPHAYNEQFF.

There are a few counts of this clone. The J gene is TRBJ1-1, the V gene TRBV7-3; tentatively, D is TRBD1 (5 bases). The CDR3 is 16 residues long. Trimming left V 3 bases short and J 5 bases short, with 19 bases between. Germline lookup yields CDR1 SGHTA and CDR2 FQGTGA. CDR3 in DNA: TGTGCCAGCAGCTTGCGGGGGATGGGCGGAAAGACTGAAGCTTTCTTT. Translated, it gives CASSLRGMGGKTEAFF.